This T cell receptor (beta chain) was sequenced in a study of beta chain features in type 1 diabetes. General study findings and limits: Shorter TCRB CDR3s, moderately but significantly so, were found in Type 1 diabetes patients in all four CD4+ subsets.

The CDR3 extends over 15 amino acids. Germline V gene lookup returns CDR1 MGHDK and CDR2 SYGVNS. Losses at the gene ends were 6 bases for V and 5 bases for J; bases not matched to a gene: 10. Expressed TCRB transcripts were sequenced because the entire RNA isolate underwent reverse transcription. The protocol was immunoSEQ multiplex PCR, while the TCRdb copy is restricted to in-frame clones and leaves out a portion. The sample includes under 300,000 clones, around 22% of them seen just once. Regarding this clone: The antigen remains undetermined.

The sequence derives from a woman aged 30 to 39 with type 1 diabetes. Material: naive CD4+ T cells from blood. This chain uses TRBV25-1 with TRBJ1-2; 9 nucleotides line up with TRBD1. The CDR3, as DNA: TGTGCCAGCAGGGGGGACAGGGACGATGATTATGGCTACACCTTC. Encoded protein: CASRGDRDDDYGYTF.